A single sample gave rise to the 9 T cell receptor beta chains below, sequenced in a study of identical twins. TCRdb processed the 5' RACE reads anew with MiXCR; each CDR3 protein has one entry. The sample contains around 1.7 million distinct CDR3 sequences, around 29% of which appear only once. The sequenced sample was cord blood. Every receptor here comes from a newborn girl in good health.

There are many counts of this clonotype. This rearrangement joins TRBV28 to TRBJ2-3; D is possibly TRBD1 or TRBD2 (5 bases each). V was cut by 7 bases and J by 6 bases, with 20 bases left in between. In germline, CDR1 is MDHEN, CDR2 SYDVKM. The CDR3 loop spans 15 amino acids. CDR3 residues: CASTDLRDPRDTQYF. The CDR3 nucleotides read TGTGCCAGCACCGACCTCCGGGACCCAAGGGATACGCAGTATTTT. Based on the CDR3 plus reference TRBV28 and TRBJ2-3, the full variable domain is DVKVTQSSRYLVKRTGEKVFLECVQDMDHENMFWYRQDPGLGLRLIYFSYDVKMKEKGDIPEGYSVSREKKERFSLILESASTNQTSMYLCASTDLRDPRDTQYFGPGTRLTVL.

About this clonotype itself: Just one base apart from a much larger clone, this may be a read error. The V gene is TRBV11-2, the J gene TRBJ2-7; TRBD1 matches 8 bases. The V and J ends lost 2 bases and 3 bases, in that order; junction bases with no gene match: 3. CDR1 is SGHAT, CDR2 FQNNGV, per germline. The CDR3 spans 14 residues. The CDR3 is CASSLRGQDYEQYF. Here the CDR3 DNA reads TGTGCCAGCAGCTTAAGGGGACAGGACTACGAGCAGTACTTC.

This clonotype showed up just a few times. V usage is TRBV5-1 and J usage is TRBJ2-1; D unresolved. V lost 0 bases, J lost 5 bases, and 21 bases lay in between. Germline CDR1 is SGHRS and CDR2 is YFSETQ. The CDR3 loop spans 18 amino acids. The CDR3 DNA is TGCGCCAGCAGCTTGGATTTCTCTGGTCGACTTCCCCACAATGAGCAGTTCTTC. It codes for CASSLDFSGRLPHNEQFF.

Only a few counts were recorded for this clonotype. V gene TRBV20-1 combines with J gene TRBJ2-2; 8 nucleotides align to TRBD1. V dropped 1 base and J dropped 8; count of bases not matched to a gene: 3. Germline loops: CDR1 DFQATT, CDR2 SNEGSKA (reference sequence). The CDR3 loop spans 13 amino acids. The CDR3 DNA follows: TGCAGTGCTAGAGTGACAGGGGTGGGGGAGCTGTTTTTT. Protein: CSARVTGVGELFF.

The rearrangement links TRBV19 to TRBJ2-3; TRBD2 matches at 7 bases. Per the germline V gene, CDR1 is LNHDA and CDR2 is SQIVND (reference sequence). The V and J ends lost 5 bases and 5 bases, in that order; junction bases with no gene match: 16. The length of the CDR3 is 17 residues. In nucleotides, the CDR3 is TGTGCCAGTAGTCCCTTATATCGGGGGACTACCAAAGATACGCAGTATTTT. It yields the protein CASSPLYRGTTKDTQYF.

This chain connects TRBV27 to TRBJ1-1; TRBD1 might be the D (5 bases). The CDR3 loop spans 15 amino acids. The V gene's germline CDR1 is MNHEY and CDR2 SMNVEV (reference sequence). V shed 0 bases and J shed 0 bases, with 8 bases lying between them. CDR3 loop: CASSLSVGVNTEAFF. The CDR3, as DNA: TGTGCCAGCAGTTTATCGGTGGGGGTGAACACTGAAGCTTTCTTT.

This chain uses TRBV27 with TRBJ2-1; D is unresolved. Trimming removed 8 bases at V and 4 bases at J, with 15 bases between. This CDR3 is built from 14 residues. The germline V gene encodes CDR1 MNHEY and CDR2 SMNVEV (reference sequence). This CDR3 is CASPPLRLYNEQFF. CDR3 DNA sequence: TGTGCCAGCCCTCCTTTGCGGCTTTACAATGAGCAGTTCTTC.

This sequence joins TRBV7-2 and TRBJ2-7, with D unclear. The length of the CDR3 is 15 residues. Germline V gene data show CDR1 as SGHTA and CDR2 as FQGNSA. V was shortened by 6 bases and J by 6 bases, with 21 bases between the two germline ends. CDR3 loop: CASSVSAGPYGEQYF. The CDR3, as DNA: TGTGCCAGCAGTGTGAGTGCAGGCCCCTACGGCGAGCAGTACTTC.

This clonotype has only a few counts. The CDR3, as DNA: TGTGCCAGCAGTGAAGAGGCTAGCGGGAGTCACGAGCAGTACTTC. Protein product: CASSEEASGSHEQYF. The rearrangement uses TRBV2 and TRBJ2-7; 10 nucleotides agree with TRBD2. The CDR3 consists of 15 residues. The germline CDR1 and CDR2 sequences are SNHLY and FYNNEI. With 1 base clipped from V and 5 bases from J, the junction kept 5 bases outside the gene matches.